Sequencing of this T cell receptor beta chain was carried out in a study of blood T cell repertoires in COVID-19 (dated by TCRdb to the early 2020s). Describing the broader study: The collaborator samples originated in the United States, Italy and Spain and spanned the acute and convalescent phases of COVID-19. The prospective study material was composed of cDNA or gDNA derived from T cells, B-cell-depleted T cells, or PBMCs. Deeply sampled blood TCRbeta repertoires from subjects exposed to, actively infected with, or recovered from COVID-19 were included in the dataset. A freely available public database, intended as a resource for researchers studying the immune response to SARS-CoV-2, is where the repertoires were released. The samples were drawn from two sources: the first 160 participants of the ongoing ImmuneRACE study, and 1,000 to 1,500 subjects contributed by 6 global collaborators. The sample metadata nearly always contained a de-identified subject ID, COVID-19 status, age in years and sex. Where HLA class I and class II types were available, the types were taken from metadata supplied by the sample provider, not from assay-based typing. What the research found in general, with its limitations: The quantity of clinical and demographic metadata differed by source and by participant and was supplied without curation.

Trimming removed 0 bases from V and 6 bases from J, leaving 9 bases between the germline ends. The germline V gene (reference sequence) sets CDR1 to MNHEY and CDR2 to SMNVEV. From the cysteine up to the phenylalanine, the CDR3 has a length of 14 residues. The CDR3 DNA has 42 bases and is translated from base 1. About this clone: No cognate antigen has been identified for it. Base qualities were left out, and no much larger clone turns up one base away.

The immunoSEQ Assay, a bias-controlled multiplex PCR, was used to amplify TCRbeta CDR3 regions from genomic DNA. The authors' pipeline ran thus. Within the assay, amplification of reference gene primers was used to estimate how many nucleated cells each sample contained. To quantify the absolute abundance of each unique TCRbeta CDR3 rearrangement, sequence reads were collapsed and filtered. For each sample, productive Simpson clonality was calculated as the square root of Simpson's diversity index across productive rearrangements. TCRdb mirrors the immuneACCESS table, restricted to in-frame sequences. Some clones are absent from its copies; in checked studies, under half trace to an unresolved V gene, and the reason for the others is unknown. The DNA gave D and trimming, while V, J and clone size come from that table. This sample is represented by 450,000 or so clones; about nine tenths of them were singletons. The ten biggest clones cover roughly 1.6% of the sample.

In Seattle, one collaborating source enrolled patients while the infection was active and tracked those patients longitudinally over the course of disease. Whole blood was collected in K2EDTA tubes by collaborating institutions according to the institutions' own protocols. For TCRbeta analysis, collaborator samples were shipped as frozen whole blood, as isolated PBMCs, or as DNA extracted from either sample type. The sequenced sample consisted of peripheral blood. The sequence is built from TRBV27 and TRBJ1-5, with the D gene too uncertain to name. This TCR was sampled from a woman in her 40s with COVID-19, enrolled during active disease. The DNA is TGTGCCAGCAGTTTATCGAGTTTAGTTCAGCCCCAGCATTTT. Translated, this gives CASSLSSLVQPQHF.